This TCR beta chain was identified during a study of long-term antiretroviral therapy in people with HIV. The run of the v3.0 immunoSEQ assay was at survey level. Clones were read by immunoSEQ multiplex PCR, and TCRdb kept only the in-frame ones, dropping some. This table has 20,000 or so clones, roughly four fifths appearing once. Sequenced material: unsorted PBMCs, taken 0.2 years after starting antiretroviral therapy. This receptor was obtained from a woman younger than 45 with HIV.

CDR3 DNA: TGTGCCAGCAGCATAACAAATAGGGTTGAAGCTTTCTTT. Encoded protein: CASSITNRVEAFF. The V and J genes are TRBV7-2 and TRBJ1-1; D is undetermined. The CDR3 contains 13 residues. The V end was cut by 5 bases, the J end by 7 bases, with 14 bases between. Germline V gene data show CDR1 as SGHTA and CDR2 as FQGNSA. Looking up the rest from reference TRBV7-2 and TRBJ1-1 gives the full variable domain: GAGVSQSPSNKVTEKGKDVELRCDPISGHTALYWYRQSLGQGLEFLIYFQGNSAPDKSGLPSDRFSAERTGGSVSTLTIQRTQQEDSAVYLCASSITNRVEAFFGQGTRLTVV.